A selection of T cell receptor beta chains follows, all from one sample in a study of OX40 agonist ivuxolimab in advanced cancers. Assay used: immunoSEQ multiplex PCR; TCRdb lists only in-frame clones, some missing. The sample records 35,000 to 45,000 clones, 80% to 90% being singletons. Sequencing used CD4+ or CD8+ T cells sorted from blood, obtained in a trial of the OX40 agonist ivuxolimab. These TCRs come from an adult with an advanced solid tumor such as melanoma, head and neck, liver or kidney cancer. Both conserved end residues are part of each CDR3. A D gene is named only where the DNA matches it firmly. Clone sizes are given selectively: once, few, many, or a class where the clone is expanded.

>TRBV6-1|.|TRBJ2-3|.|14
TGTGCCAGCAGTGAAGTCACATTAACAGATACGCAGTATTTT
CASSEVTLTDTQYF
>TRBV11-2|.|TRBJ2-4|.|15
TGTGCCAGCAGCTTAGACAGGGTGATAGGGAACATTCAGTACTTC
CASSLDRVIGNIQYF
>TRBV2|.|TRBJ2-3|.|17
TGTGCCAGCAGCGTCCGAATGGGCCAGCGGAGCACAGATACGCAGTATTTT
CASSVRMGQRSTDTQYF
>TRBV6-1|once|TRBJ2-1|.|15
TGTGCCAGCAGCCTAGAGCATAGCTCCTACAATGAGCAGTTCTTC
CASSLEHSSYNEQFF
>TRBV5-4|.|TRBJ2-5|.|15
TGTGCCAGCAGCCCTGGACATACTATCTCTGAGACCCAGTACTTC
CASSPGHTISETQYF
>TRBV23-1|.|TRBJ2-1|.|14
TGCGCCAAGGGAGCCGGGACCCATGGGGATGAGCAGTTCTTC
CAKGAGTHGDEQFF
>TRBV30|.|TRBJ1-1|TRBD1|13
TGTGCCTGGAAGGGACAGGCCAACACTGAAGCTTTCTTT
CAWKGQANTEAFF
>TRBV10-3|.|TRBJ1-1|TRBD1|11
TGTGCCATCAGTCAGGGGGCTGAAGCTTTCTTT
CAISQGAEAFF
>TRBV4-3|.|TRBJ1-4|.|15
TGCGCCAGCAGCCAAGATAGGGGCCTCGGGGAAAAACTGTTTTTT
CASSQDRGLGEKLFF
>TRBV9|.|TRBJ2-3|TRBD1|16
TGTGCCAGCAGCCCCCGGACAGGGTCACTCACAGATACGCAGTATTTT
CASSPRTGSLTDTQYF
>TRBV5-4|.|TRBJ2-1|TRBD1|16
TGTGCCAGCAGCCCTCCGGGGACAGGAGCCTACAATGAGCAGTTCTTC
CASSPPGTGAYNEQFF
>TRBV10-3|.|TRBJ2-1|TRBD1|16
TGTGCCATCAGGGGGTTGGGACAGGGGGCCTACAATGAGCAGTTCTTC
CAIRGLGQGAYNEQFF
>TRBV30|.|TRBJ1-3|.|12
TGTGCCTGGAACGGCGCTGGAAACACCATATATTTT
CAWNGAGNTIYF
>TRBV19|.|TRBJ1-5|.|14
TGTGCCAGTAGTATTCAGGGATCTGCTCAGCCCCAGCATTTT
CASSIQGSAQPQHF
>TRBV5-1|few|TRBJ1-6|TRBD1|14
TGCGCCAGCAGCCGACAGGGAGATAATTCACCCCTCCACTTT
CASSRQGDNSPLHF
>TRBV19|.|TRBJ1-5|.|13
TGTGCCAGTAGACAGGATAGCAATCAGCCCCAGCATTTT
CASRQDSNQPQHF
>TRBV28|.|TRBJ1-2|.|13
TGTGCCAACAGTTTAGATGTATACTATGGCTACACCTTC
CANSLDVYYGYTF
>TRBV6-1|.|TRBJ2-3|.|16
TGTGCCAGCAGTGTAATTGGGGGGTGGGGCACAGATACGCAGTATTTT
CASSVIGGWGTDTQYF
>TRBV28|.|TRBJ1-2|.|12
TGTGCCAGCTCCCCCGGCAGGGTGGGCTACACCTTC
CASSPGRVGYTF
>TRBV5-1|.|TRBJ2-1|.|16
TGCGCCAGCAGCTTGGCCGTTAGGGACTCCTACAATGAGCAGTTCTTC
CASSLAVRDSYNEQFF
>TRBV30|.|TRBJ2-2|.|16
TGTGCCTGGAGTGTACGGGGGGCCCCGAGCACCGGGGAGCTGTTTTTT
CAWSVRGAPSTGELFF
>TRBV10-3|.|TRBJ2-3|.|14
TGTGCCATCAGTGAGAGCCAAGAGACAGATACGCAGTATTTT
CAISESQETDTQYF
>TRBV11-2|.|TRBJ2-7|.|17
TGTGCCAGCAGCTTAGATAGGGGATCTGCTTTTCCCTACGAGCAGTACTTC
CASSLDRGSAFPYEQYF
>TRBV11-2|.|TRBJ2-2|TRBD2|14
TGTGCCAGCGGGCGGGAGCCGAACACCGGGGAGCTGTTTTTT
CASGREPNTGELFF
>TRBV28|once|TRBJ2-1|TRBD2|15
TGTGCCAGCAGTTTAAAAACGGGGGGGCACAATGAGCAGTTCTTC
CASSLKTGGHNEQFF
>TRBV2|.|TRBJ1-1|.|14
TGTGCCAGCAGGACCGGACAGCTGAACACTGAAGCTTTCTTT
CASRTGQLNTEAFF
>TRBV4-1|.|TRBJ2-7|.|15
TGCGCCAGCAGCCAAGGGGGGGGCCAAGCCTACGAGCAGTACTTC
CASSQGGGQAYEQYF
>TRBV6-5|.|TRBJ2-6|.|14
TGTGCCAGCAGTCCCATGGCAGGGGCCAACGTCCTGACTTTC
CASSPMAGANVLTF
>TRBV2|once|TRBJ1-5|TRBD1|14
TGTGCCAGCAGTTTGGGACAGCACAATCAGCCCCAGCATTTT
CASSLGQHNQPQHF
>TRBV30|.|TRBJ1-3|.|15
TGTGCCTGGAGCAGAGGAACGACTGATGGAAACACCATATATTTT
CAWSRGTTDGNTIYF
>TRBV28|.|TRBJ2-2|TRBD1|15
TGTGCCAGCAGGAACCGACAGGGGGGCACCGGGGAGCTGTTTTTT
CASRNRQGGTGELFF
>TRBV30|.|TRBJ2-5|TRBD1|14
TGTGCCTGGGGGACAGGGCAAATCCAAGAGACCCAGTACTTC
CAWGTGQIQETQYF
>TRBV28|.|TRBJ2-6|.|15
TGTGCCAGCAAAACACCGAGCTCTGGGGCCAACGTCCTGACTTTC
CASKTPSSGANVLTF
>TRBV7-2|.|TRBJ1-2|.|15
TGTGCCAGCAGCTTAGGAGCAGGGGATCAGTATGGCTACACCTTC
CASSLGAGDQYGYTF
>TRBV2|.|TRBJ2-5|TRBD2|13
TGTGCCAGCAGTGAAGCGCGGGGGGAGACCCAGTACTTC
CASSEARGETQYF
>TRBV19|once|TRBJ1-1|TRBD1|13
TGTGCCAGTAGTATCCAGGGGGGCACTGAAGCTTTCTTT
CASSIQGGTEAFF
>TRBV19|.|TRBJ2-7|TRBD1|15
TGTGCCAGTAGTCCGGGACAGGGGGCTTTCTACGAGCAGTACTTC
CASSPGQGAFYEQYF
>TRBV27|.|TRBJ2-7|.|16
TGTGCCAGCAGTTTGAGGGGAGCGGTAAGCTCCTACGAGCAGTACTTC
CASSLRGAVSSYEQYF
>TRBV7-9|.|TRBJ1-2|.|12
TGTGCCAGCAGCTTCAACAGCTATGGCTACACCTTC
CASSFNSYGYTF
>TRBV12-5|.|TRBJ2-5|.|14
TGTGCTAGTGGCCCCCCCGGGGGCCGTGAGACCCAGTACTTC
CASGPPGGRETQYF
>TRBV2|few|TRBJ2-7|TRBD1|14
TGTGCCAGCAGTGAGCTGACAGGGGTGGACGAGCAGTACTTC
CASSELTGVDEQYF
>TRBV6-6|.|TRBJ1-1|.|14
TGTGCCAGCAACTCGTGGGGCGATGGCACTGAAGCTTTCTTT
CASNSWGDGTEAFF
>TRBV6-1|.|TRBJ2-4|TRBD1|14
TGTGCCAGCAGACTCGACAGGGCCTGGGACATTCAGTACTTC
CASRLDRAWDIQYF
>TRBV18|.|TRBJ1-6|.|13
TGTGCCAGCTCACCCCACAGGGATTCACCCCTCCACTTT
CASSPHRDSPLHF
>TRBV9|.|TRBJ2-7|.|14
TGTGCCAGCAGCCCCCCGGACCCCCCGTACGAGCAGTACTTC
CASSPPDPPYEQYF
>TRBV5-1|.|TRBJ1-1|TRBD1|14
TGCGCCAGCAGCAGGACAGGGGGCCCCACTGAAGCTTTCTTT
CASSRTGGPTEAFF
>TRBV6-6|.|TRBJ1-6|.|12
TGTGCCAGCAGCTCCGGGGATTCACCCCTCCACTTT
CASSSGDSPLHF
>TRBV6-6|.|TRBJ1-3|.|15
TGTGCCAGCACCTGGACGGGGAGCTCTGGAAACACCATATATTTT
CASTWTGSSGNTIYF
>TRBV5-1|.|TRBJ2-5|.|12
TGCGCCAGCAGGAGAAATCAAGAGACCCAGTACTTC
CASRRNQETQYF
>TRBV7-6|.|TRBJ2-3|.|17
TGTGCCAGCAGCTTTTCGACAGGGACTACATTCACAGATACGCAGTATTTT
CASSFSTGTTFTDTQYF
>TRBV4-1|.|TRBJ2-1|TRBD1|15
TGCGCCAGCAGCCAAGGACAGGGTCCCTACAATGAGCAGTTCTTC
CASSQGQGPYNEQFF
>TRBV7-3|.|TRBJ2-3|TRBD2|14
TGTGCCAGCAGCTCGCGGGGGGAGCCTTATACGCAGTATTTT
CASSSRGEPYTQYF
>TRBV10-3|.|TRBJ1-3|TRBD1|17
TGTGCCATCAGTCCTAACGGACAGGGGAGCTCTGGAAACACCATATATTTT
CAISPNGQGSSGNTIYF
>TRBV30|.|TRBJ1-3|TRBD1|13
TGTGCCTGTTCGGGACAGATCAGAAACACCATATATTTT
CACSGQIRNTIYF
>TRBV29-1|once|TRBJ1-5|.|13
TGCAGCGTTGGTTGGGGTGGCAATCAGCCCCAGCATTTT
CSVGWGGNQPQHF